These 16 T cell receptor beta chains came from one sample sequenced in a study of breast tumors, draining lymph nodes, adjacent tissues. TCRdb ran MiXCR on the multiplex PCR reads and lists one entry per CDR3 protein. Of 80,000 to 130,000 distinct CDR3 sequences listed, 21% are singletons. Breast cancer patients provided tissue from their axillary draining lymph nodes. Sequencing input: axillary lymph node tissue. The receptors stem from a female donor with breast cancer. Some clones in this sample may be carry-over from other donors' samples.

In the case of this clonotype: The junction departs from germline at one end; a sequencing error may be responsible. The chain employs TRBV7-9 and TRBJ1-6, with TRBD1 as a possible D gene (6 bases). The CDR3 spans 16 residues. CDR1 and CDR2 (germline): SEHNR, FQNEAQ (reference sequence). The CDR3 sequence is CASSVAEQGSNSPLHF. DNA for the CDR3: TGTGCCAGCAGCGTAGCGGAACAGGGCTCCAATTCGCCCCTCCACTTT.

This clonotype came up a few times. The V gene is TRBV11-3, the J gene TRBJ2-4; D might be TRBD2 (6 bases). Germline loops: CDR1 SGHNT, CDR2 YENEEA. The CDR3 has 16 amino acids. Trimming took off 1 base at V and 4 bases at J, with 14 bases between the two ends. The CDR3 DNA sequence: TGTGCCAGCAGCTTAGTTGTTGGGGCGGGGAAAAACATTCAGTACTTC. It codes for CASSLVVGAGKNIQYF.

This clonotype was detected only once. The rearrangement joins TRBV28 to TRBJ1-2; D perhaps matches TRBD1 (5 bases). Trimming took 4 bases from V and 4 from J, leaving 10 bases between them. The CDR3 length is 13 residues. CDR1 MDHEN and CDR2 SYDVKM come from the germline V gene. CDR3 sequence: CASSSQGLYGYTF. The CDR3 DNA follows: TGTGCCAGCAGTTCGCAGGGACTCTATGGCTACACCTTC.

This clonotype occurred many times. The chain joins TRBV6-5 to TRBJ1-2, with 9 bases that match TRBD1. V shed 6 bases and J 4 bases; nucleotides not matched to a gene: 9. The CDR3 runs 15 residues. Germline assignment: CDR1 MNHEY and CDR2 SVGAGI. The CDR3 loop is CASRGGQGTVYGYTF. The CDR3, as DNA: TGTGCCAGCAGGGGGGGACAGGGCACGGTCTATGGCTACACCTTC.

The chain carries TRBV7-8 and TRBJ1-6; the D gene is possibly TRBD1 (6 bases). CDR1 and CDR2 from the germline V gene are SGHVS and FQNEAQ. The CDR3 sequence is 15 residues long. The germline V and J ends were trimmed by 4 bases and 7 bases, with 14 bases remaining between them. The DNA for the CDR3 is TGTGCCAGCAGCTCAACCGACAGGAAGAATTCACCCCTCCACTTT. Protein: CASSSTDRKNSPLHF.

In this sample, this clonotype turned up many times. This chain uses TRBV6-4 with TRBJ1-5, with no clear D. Trimming took off 3 bases at V and 9 bases at J, with 15 bases between the two ends. The CDR3 sequence is 14 residues long. Germline V gene data show CDR1 as MRHNA and CDR2 as SNTAGT. CDR3 DNA: TGTGCCAGCAGTGATTTTGGACTCCTGGGGCCCCAGCATTTT. Its translation is CASSDFGLLGPQHF.

This clonotype was counted many times. The V call is TRBV4-1, the J call TRBJ2-7, with 10 bases matching TRBD2. Germline V CDR1 and CDR2: MGHRA, YSYEKL. After removal of 4 bases from V and 3 bases from J, the junction contained 9 bases not matched to a gene. The CDR3 extends over 16 amino acids. The CDR3 nucleotides read TGCGCCAGCAGCCGTTCCACCGGGACTAGCGACTACGAGCAGTACTTC. Translated, it gives CASSRSTGTSDYEQYF.

This clonotype was counted many times. The V call is TRBV3-1, the J call TRBJ1-6; 7 positions agree with TRBD1. The CDR3 has 14 amino acids. Unmatched junction bases numbered 6, after V lost 4 bases and J lost 9 bases. In germline, CDR1 is LGHDT, CDR2 YNNKEL (reference sequence). Here the CDR3 DNA reads TGTGCCAGCAGCCCTACAGGGGTCGGTTCACCCCTCCACTTT. It is translated as CASSPTGVGSPLHF.

The sample holds many counts of this clonotype. The chain couples TRBV20-1 to TRBJ1-2; D might be TRBD1 (5 bases). The CDR3 totals 12 residues. CDR1 and CDR2 (germline): DFQATT, SNEGSKA (reference sequence). V was pared by 6 bases and J by 8 bases, with 16 bases between. The CDR3 nucleotides are TGCAGTGCCAAGGAAGGGGTTCAAGGCTACACCTTC. This sequence encodes CSAKEGVQGYTF.

In this sample, this clonotype turned up many times. This rearrangement joins TRBV7-3 to TRBJ2-3, with 8 bases matching TRBD2. The CDR3 loop spans 17 amino acids. V lost 0 bases to trimming and J lost 0 bases; unmatched junction nucleotides: 5. From germline, CDR1 is SGHTA and CDR2 FQGTGA. The CDR3, as DNA: TGTGCCAGCAGCTTAACGTCGGCTAGCGGGAGCACAGATACGCAGTATTTT. Residues: CASSLTSASGSTDTQYF.

In this sample, this clonotype turned up many times. This chain joins TRBV19 and TRBJ2-7, with D unresolved. Trimming took off 5 bases at V and 0 bases at J, with 11 bases between the two ends. Looked up from germline, CDR1 is LNHDA and CDR2 is SQIVND (reference sequence). This CDR3 is built from 14 residues. This CDR3 is CASSEVLSSYEQYF. CDR3 bases: TGTGCCAGTAGTGAGGTCCTGAGCTCCTACGAGCAGTACTTC.

This clonotype was detected many times. CDR3 nucleotide sequence: TGTGCCAGCCAACAGGGTGCTGGAAACACCATATATTTT. It specifies CASQQGAGNTIYF. The J gene is TRBJ1-3, the V gene TRBV18; D is perhaps TRBD1 (6 bases). V gave up 8 bases and J gave up 2 bases, with 10 bases separating them. From germline, CDR1 is KGHSH and CDR2 LQKENI. The CDR3 has 13 amino acids.

A note on this clonotype: This may be a read error, as it is one base from a much larger clone. The CDR3 reads CACSEVPYGYTF. CDR3 DNA sequence: TGTGCCTGCAGTGAAGTACCTTATGGCTACACCTTC. This chain uses TRBV6-5 with TRBJ1-2; D remains unclear. Germline CDR1 and CDR2: MNHEY and SVGAGI. The CDR3 spans 12 residues.

This clonotype was recorded at least ten times. The chain uses TRBV20-1 and TRBJ2-5; D possibly uses TRBD1 or TRBD2 (6 bases each). V shed 5 bases and J shed 5 bases, with 18 bases lying between them. There are 14 residues in the CDR3. Germline assignment: CDR1 DFQATT and CDR2 SNEGSKA (reference sequence). In DNA, the CDR3 is TGCAGTGCTTCCCCAAGGGGGAGGAAGGAGACCCAGTACTTC. Its protein is CSASPRGRKETQYF.

In its sample, this clonotype was seen many times. This rearrangement joins TRBV9 to TRBJ1-2, with a possible D match to TRBD1 (6 bases). The CDR3 totals 13 residues. Deletions cut 0 bases from V and 7 bases from J, with 10 bases between. Germline values: CDR1 SGDLS, CDR2 YYNGEE. The CDR3 spells CASSVDREGGYTF. DNA of the CDR3: TGTGCCAGCAGCGTAGACAGGGAAGGTGGCTACACCTTC. Using reference TRBV9 and TRBJ1-2 for the parts outside the CDR3, the full variable domain is DSGVTQTPKHLITATGQRVTLRCSPRSGDLSVYWYQQSLDQGLQFLIQYYNGEERAKGNILERFSAQQFPDLHSELNLSSLELGDSALYFCASSVDREGGYTFGSGTRLTVV.

This clonotype was counted ten times or more. The chain carries TRBV27 and TRBJ1-6, with D perhaps matching TRBD1 (5 bases). The CDR3 covers 14 residues. The germline gives CDR1 MNHEY, CDR2 SMNVEV (reference sequence). V lost 4 bases and J 7 bases, leaving 11 bases between the germline ends. The DNA for the CDR3 is TGTGCCAGCAGTTGGCGGGACCCAAATTCACCCCTCCACTTT. Protein sequence: CASSWRDPNSPLHF.